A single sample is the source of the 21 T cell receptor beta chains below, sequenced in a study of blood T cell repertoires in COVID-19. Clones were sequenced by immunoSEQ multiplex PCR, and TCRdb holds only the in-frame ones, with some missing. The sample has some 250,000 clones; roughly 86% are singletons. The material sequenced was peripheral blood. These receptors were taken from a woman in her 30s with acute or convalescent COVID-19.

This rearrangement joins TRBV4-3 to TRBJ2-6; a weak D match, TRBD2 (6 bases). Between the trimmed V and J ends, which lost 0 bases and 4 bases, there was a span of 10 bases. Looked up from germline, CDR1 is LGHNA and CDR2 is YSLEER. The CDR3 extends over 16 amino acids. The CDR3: CASSQDGGEGANVLTF. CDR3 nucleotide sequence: TGCGCCAGCAGCCAAGACGGAGGGGAAGGGGCCAACGTCCTGACTTTC.

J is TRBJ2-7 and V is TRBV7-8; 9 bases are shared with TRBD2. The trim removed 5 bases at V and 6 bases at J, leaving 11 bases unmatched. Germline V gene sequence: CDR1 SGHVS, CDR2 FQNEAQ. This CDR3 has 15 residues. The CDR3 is CASSTVRGRAIEQYF. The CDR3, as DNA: TGTGCCAGCAGCACGGTTCGCGGGAGGGCTATCGAGCAGTACTTC. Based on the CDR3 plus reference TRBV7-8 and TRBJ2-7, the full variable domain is GAGVSQSPRYKVAKRGQDVALRCDPISGHVSLFWYQQALGQGPEFLTYFQNEAQLDKSGLPSDRFFAERPEGSVSTLKIQRTQQEDSAVYLCASSTVRGRAIEQYFGPGTRLTVT.

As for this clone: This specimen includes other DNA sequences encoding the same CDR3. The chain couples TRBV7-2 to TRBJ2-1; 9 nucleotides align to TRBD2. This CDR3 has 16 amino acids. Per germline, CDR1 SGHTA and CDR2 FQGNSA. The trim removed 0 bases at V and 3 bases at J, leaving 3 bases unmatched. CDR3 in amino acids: CASSLASGRLYNEQFF. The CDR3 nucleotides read TGTGCCAGCAGCTTAGCCAGCGGGAGGCTCTACAATGAGCAGTTCTTC.

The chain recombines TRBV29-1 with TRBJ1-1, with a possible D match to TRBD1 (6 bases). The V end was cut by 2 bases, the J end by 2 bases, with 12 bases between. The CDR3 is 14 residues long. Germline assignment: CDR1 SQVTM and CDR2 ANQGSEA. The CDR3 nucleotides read TGCAGCGTTGAAAGAGGGGGGGTTAACACTGAAGCTTTCTTT. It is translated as CSVERGGVNTEAFF.

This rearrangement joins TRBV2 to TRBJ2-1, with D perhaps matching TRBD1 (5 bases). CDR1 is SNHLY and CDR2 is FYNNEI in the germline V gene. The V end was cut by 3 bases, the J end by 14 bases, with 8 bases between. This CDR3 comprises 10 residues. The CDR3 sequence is CASSELQEFF. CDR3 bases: TGTGCCAGCAGTGAGCTACAGGAGTTCTTC.

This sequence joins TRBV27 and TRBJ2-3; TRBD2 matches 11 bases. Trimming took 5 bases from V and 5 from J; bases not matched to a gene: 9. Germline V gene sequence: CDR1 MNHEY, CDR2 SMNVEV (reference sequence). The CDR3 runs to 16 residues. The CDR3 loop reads CASSRVAGGPQDTQYF. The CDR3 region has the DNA TGTGCCAGCAGTCGGGTAGCGGGAGGGCCTCAAGATACGCAGTATTTT.

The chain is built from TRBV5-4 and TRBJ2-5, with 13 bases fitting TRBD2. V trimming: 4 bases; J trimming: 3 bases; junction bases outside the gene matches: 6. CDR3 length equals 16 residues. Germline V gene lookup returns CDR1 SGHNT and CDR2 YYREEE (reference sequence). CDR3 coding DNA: TGTGCCAGCAGCCAATCGGGACTAGCGGGAAAAGAGACCCAGTACTTC. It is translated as CASSQSGLAGKETQYF.

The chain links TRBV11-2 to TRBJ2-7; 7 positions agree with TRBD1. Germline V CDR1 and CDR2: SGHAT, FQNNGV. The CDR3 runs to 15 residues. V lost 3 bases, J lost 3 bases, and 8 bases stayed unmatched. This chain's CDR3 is CASSFSPGQSYEQYF. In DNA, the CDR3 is TGTGCCAGCAGCTTTTCCCCGGGACAGAGCTACGAGCAGTACTTC.

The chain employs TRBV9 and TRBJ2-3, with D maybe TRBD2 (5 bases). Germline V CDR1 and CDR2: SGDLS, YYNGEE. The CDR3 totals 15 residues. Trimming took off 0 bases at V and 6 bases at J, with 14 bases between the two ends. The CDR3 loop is CASSVARSSSDTQYF. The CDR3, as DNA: TGTGCCAGCAGCGTAGCTCGATCTAGCAGTGATACGCAGTATTTT.

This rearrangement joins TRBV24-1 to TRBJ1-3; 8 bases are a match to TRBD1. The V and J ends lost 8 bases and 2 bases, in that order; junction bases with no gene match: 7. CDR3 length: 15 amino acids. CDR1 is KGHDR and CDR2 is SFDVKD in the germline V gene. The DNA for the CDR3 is TGTGCCACCATAAGGACAGGGAGTACTGGAAACACCATATATTTT. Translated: CATIRTGSTGNTIYF.

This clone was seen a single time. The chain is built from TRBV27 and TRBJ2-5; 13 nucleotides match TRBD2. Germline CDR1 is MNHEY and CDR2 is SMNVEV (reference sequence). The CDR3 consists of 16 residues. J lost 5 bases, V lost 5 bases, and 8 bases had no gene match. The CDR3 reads CASSRRTSGRVETQYF. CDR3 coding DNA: TGTGCCAGCAGTCGACGGACTAGCGGGAGAGTGGAGACCCAGTACTTC.

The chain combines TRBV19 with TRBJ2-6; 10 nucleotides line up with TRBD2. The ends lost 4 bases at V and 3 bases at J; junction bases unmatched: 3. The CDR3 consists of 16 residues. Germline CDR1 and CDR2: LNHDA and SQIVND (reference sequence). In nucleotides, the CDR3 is TGTGCCAGTAGTACCGGACTAGCGGATGGGGCCAACGTCCTGACTTTC. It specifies CASSTGLADGANVLTF. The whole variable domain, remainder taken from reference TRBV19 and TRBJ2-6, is DGGITQSPKYLFRKEGQNVTLSCEQNLNHDAMYWYRQDPGQGLRLIYYSQIVNDFQKGDIAEGYSVSREKKESFPLTVTSAQKNPTAFYLCASSTGLADGANVLTFGAGSRLTVL.

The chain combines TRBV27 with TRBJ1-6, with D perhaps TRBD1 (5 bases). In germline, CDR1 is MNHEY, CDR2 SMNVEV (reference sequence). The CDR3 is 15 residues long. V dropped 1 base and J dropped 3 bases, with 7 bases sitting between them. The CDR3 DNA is TGTGCCAGCAGTTTATTCGACAGCTATAATTCACCCCTCCACTTT. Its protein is CASSLFDSYNSPLHF.

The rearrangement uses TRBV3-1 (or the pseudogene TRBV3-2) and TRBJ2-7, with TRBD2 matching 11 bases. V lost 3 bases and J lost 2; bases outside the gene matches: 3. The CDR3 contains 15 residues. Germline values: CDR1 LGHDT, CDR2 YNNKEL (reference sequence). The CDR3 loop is CASSQPGLAAYEQYF. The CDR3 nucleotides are TGTGCCAGCAGCCAGCCGGGACTAGCGGCCTACGAGCAGTACTTC.

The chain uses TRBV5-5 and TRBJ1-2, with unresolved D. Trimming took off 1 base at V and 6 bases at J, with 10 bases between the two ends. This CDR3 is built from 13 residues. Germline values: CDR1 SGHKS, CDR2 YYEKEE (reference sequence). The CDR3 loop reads CASSLWADNGYTF. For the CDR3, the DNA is TGTGCCAGCAGCTTGTGGGCAGACAATGGCTACACCTTC.

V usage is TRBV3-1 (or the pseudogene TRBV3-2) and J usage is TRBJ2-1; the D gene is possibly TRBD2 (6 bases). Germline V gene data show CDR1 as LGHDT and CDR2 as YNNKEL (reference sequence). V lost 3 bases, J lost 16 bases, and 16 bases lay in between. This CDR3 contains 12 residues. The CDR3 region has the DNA TGTGCCAGCAGCCAGGAGGGAGGCGTCCTCTTCTTC. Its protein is CASSQEGGVLFF.

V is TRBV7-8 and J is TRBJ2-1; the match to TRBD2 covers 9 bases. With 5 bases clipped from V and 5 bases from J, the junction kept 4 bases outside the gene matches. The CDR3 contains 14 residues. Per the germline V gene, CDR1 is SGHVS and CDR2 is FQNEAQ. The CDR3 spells CASSLTSGDNEQFF. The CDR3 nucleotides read TGTGCCAGCAGCCTGACTAGCGGAGACAATGAGCAGTTCTTC.

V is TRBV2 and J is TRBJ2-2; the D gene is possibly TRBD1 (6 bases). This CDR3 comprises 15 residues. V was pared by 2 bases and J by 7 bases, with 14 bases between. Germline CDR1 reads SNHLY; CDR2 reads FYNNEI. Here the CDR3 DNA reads TGTGCCAGCAGTGAATTAGGTCAGGGGAGCGGGGAGCTGTTTTTT. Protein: CASSELGQGSGELFF.

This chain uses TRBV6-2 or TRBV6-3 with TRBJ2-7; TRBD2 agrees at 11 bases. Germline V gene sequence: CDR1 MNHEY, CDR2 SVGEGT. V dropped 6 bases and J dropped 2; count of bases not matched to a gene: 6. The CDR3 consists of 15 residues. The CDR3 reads CASSRGTSGAYEQYF. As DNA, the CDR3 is TGTGCCAGCAGCCGGGGGACTAGCGGAGCCTACGAGCAGTACTTC.

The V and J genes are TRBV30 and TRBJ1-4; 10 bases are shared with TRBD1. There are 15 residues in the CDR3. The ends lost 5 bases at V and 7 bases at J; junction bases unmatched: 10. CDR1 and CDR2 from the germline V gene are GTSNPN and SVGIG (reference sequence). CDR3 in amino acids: CAWGVGRTGGEKLFF. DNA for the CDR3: TGTGCCTGGGGGGTGGGTAGGACAGGGGGTGAAAAACTGTTTTTT.

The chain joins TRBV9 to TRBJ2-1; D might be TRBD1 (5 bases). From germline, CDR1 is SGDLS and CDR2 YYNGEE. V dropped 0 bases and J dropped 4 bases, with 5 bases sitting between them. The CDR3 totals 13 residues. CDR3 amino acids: CASSVGQYNEQFF. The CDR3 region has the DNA TGTGCCAGCAGCGTAGGACAGTACAATGAGCAGTTCTTC. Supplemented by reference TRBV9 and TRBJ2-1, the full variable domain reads DSGVTQTPKHLITATGQRVTLRCSPRSGDLSVYWYQQSLDQGLQFLIQYYNGEERAKGNILERFSAQQFPDLHSELNLSSLELGDSALYFCASSVGQYNEQFFGPGTRLTVL.